This TCR beta chain was sequenced during a study of T cell responses to AZD1222 COVID-19 vaccine. This CDR3 contains 15 residues. V shed 3 bases, J shed 4 bases, and the junction held 7 bases outside the gene matches. Germline assignment: CDR1 LGHDT and CDR2 YNNKEL (reference sequence). The sample holds a few counts of this clone. Assay used: immunoSEQ multiplex PCR; TCRdb lists only in-frame clones, some missing. The table has roughly 120,000 clones, 80% to 90% seen once. The receptor was isolated from an adult in good health. The gene calls are TRBV3-1 (or the pseudogene TRBV3-2) and TRBJ1-2; 8 bases line up with TRBD1. Sequencing was performed on peripheral blood, taken on day 0 of AZD1222 vaccination. CDR3 nucleotides: TGTGCCAGCAGCCAGACTGGGACAGGACCCTATGGCTACACCTTC. Its translation is CASSQTGTGPYGYTF.